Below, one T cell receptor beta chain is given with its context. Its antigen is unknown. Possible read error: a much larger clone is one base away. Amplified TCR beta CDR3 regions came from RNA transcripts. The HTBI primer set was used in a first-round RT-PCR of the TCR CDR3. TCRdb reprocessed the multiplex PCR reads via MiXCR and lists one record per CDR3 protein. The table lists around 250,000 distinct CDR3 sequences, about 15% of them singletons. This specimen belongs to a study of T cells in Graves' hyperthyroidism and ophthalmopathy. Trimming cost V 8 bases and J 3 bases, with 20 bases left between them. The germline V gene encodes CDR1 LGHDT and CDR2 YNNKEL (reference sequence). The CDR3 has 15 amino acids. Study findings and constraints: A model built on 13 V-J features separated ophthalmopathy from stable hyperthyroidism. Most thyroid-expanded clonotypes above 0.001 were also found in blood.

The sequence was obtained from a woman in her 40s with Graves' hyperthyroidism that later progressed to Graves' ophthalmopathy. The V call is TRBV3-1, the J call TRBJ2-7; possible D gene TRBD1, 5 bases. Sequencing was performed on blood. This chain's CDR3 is CASATTYRRNYEQYF. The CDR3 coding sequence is TGTGCCAGCGCTACAACCTACAGGCGAAACTACGAGCAGTACTTC.